This T cell receptor beta chain was profiled in a study of regulatory T cells in long-lasting Graves disease. Through Arm-PCR of CDR3 regions and iRepertoire HTBI primers, TCR beta libraries were built. Via MiXCR, TCRdb re-called the multiplex PCR reads, giving one row per CDR3 protein. The profile shows 400,000 to 450,000 distinct CDR3 sequences, 16% of them singletons. The CDR3 length is 14 residues. Germline values: CDR1 LNHDA, CDR2 SQIVND (reference sequence). Between the trimmed V and J ends, which lost 3 bases and 0 bases, there was a span of 6 bases. This clonotype was detected ten times or more. Time point indicated: newly diagnosed GD, antithyroid drugs for less than 3 months. Extracted RNA from PBMCs served as the source of the TCR library. These same data were also listed under a study on T cells in Graves' hyperthyroidism and ophthalmopathy. In that study: Researchers defined stable Graves' hyperthyroidism as no ophthalmopathy progression within 18 months. Most thyroid clonotypes that were expanded above 0.001 also turned up in blood. The model identified upcoming ophthalmopathy a median roughly 6 months ahead of onset.

The clonotype comes from a woman aged 30 to 39 with Graves disease. The V call is TRBV19, the J call TRBJ1-5, with no clear D. The material sequenced was peripheral blood mononuclear cells (PBMCs), taken at new diagnosis, from a patient treated with antithyroid drugs. The CDR3 DNA reads as TGTGCCAGTAGTATCCAGAGTAGCAATCAGCCCCAGCATTTT. Amino acid sequence: CASSIQSSNQPQHF.